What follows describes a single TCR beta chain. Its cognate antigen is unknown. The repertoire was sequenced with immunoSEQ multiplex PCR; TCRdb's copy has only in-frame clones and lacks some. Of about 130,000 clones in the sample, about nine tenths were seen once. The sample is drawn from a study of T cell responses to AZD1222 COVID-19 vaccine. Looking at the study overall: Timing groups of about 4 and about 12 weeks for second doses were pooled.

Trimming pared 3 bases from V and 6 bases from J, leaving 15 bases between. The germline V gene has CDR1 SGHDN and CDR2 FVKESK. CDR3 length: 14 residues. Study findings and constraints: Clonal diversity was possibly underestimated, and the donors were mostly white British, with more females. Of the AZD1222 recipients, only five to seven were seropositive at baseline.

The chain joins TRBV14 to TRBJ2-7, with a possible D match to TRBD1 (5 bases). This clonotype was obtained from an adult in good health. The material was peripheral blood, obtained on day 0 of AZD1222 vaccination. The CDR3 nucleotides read TGTGCCAGCAGCCACGCGGCAGGGTTCGCCGAGCAGTACTTC. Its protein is CASSHAAGFAEQYF.